The 9 T cell receptor beta chains reported below all come from one sample, sequenced in a study of shared clonotypes between healthy human individuals. Data came from immunoSEQ multiplex PCR; TCRdb stores just in-frame clones and leaves some out. There are more than 2,000,000 clones in the sample; about 92% occur only once, and roughly 0.13% lies in the top ten. The sample was naive CD4+ T cells sorted from blood. Specified subset: CD45RA+ positively selected. The receptors come from a man aged 18 to 30 in good health.

In regard to this clone: Other DNA sequences in the sample encode the same CDR3. The V gene is TRBV18, the J gene TRBJ2-6, with D maybe TRBD1 (6 bases). The CDR3 has 15 residues. Deletions cut 2 bases from V and 2 bases from J, with 7 bases between. Per the germline V gene, CDR1 is KGHSH and CDR2 is LQKENI. For the CDR3, the DNA is TGTGCCAGCTCACCAACAGGGACTGGGGCCAACGTCCTGACTTTC. Translation gives CASSPTGTGANVLTF.

This chain links TRBV30 with TRBJ2-7; 7 positions agree with TRBD1. V trimming: 2 bases; J trimming: 1 base; junction bases outside the gene matches: 11. This CDR3 contains 16 residues. Germline CDR1 is GTSNPN and CDR2 is SVGIG (reference sequence). The CDR3 nucleotides are TGTGCCTGGAGTAAAAATACAGGGGCAGTTTCCTACGAGCAGTACTTC. It specifies CAWSKNTGAVSYEQYF. The full variable domain, rest sourced from reference TRBV30 and TRBJ2-7, is SQTIHQWPATLVQPVGSPLSLECTVEGTSNPNLYWYRQAAGRGLQLLFYSVGIGQISSEVPQNLSASRPQDRQFILSSKKLLLSDSGFYLCAWSKNTGAVSYEQYFGPGTRLTVT.

Note on this clone: The sample holds other DNA sequences that translate to the same CDR3. V usage is TRBV2 and J usage is TRBJ1-2; D not resolved. V lost 4 bases to trimming and J lost 0 bases, with 6 bases between them. CDR1 and CDR2 (germline): SNHLY, FYNNEI. The CDR3 loop spans 13 amino acids. As DNA, the CDR3 is TGTGCCAGCAGTGCTGACACTAACTATGGCTACACCTTC. The encoded protein is CASSADTNYGYTF.

This clone was detected a few times. At the DNA level, this CDR3 is encoded by other sequences in the same sample as well. V is TRBV9 and J is TRBJ1-6; D unresolved. The germline gives CDR1 SGDLS, CDR2 YYNGEE. This CDR3 comprises 13 residues. Trimming cost V 0 bases and J 8 bases, with 6 bases left between them. The CDR3 DNA reads TGTGCCAGCAGCGTAGACGGGGATTCACCCCTCCACTTT. Residues: CASSVDGDSPLHF.

The chain links TRBV6-1 to TRBJ2-6; 7 bases agree with TRBD2. This CDR3 contains 17 residues. J gave up 0 bases and V 2 bases, and 4 bases lay outside the gene matches. CDR1 MNHNS and CDR2 SASEGT come from the germline V gene. The CDR3, as DNA: TGTGCCAGCAGTGAATTCTGGGGGGGCTCTGGGGCCAACGTCCTGACTTTC. Protein: CASSEFWGGSGANVLTF.

This sequence joins TRBV7-2 and TRBJ2-7; TRBD1 aligns across 9 bases. Unmatched junction bases numbered 7, after V lost 1 base and J lost 6 bases. The CDR3 runs 15 residues. CDR1 and CDR2 from the germline V gene are SGHTA and FQGNSA. The CDR3 sequence: CASSLDGTGYREQYF. The CDR3 DNA reads as TGTGCCAGCAGCTTAGACGGGACAGGGTACCGCGAGCAGTACTTC.

The chain links TRBV5-1 to TRBJ2-1, with 11 bases matching TRBD1. The CDR3 length is 14 residues. V gave up 3 bases and J gave up 5 bases; unmatched junction bases: 1. Germline CDR1 is SGHRS and CDR2 is YFSETQ. The CDR3 region is CASSWGQGDNEQFF. CDR3 bases: TGCGCCAGCAGCTGGGGACAGGGGGACAATGAGCAGTTCTTC.

This chain uses TRBV5-6 with TRBJ2-6; D uncertain. Germline lookup yields CDR1 SGHDT and CDR2 YYEEEE. V was pared by 4 bases and J by 1 base, with 12 bases between. The CDR3 is 16 residues long. The CDR3 DNA follows: TGTGCCAGCAGCGGCAGACTCCAATCTGGGGCCAACGTCCTGACTTTC. Amino acids: CASSGRLQSGANVLTF.

J is TRBJ2-5 and V is TRBV4-2, with TRBD2 as a possible D gene (5 bases). Germline V gives CDR1 LGHNA, CDR2 YNFKEQ. Trimming stripped 1 base from V and 5 bases from J, with 20 bases between. The CDR3 spans 17 residues. In DNA form, the CDR3 reads TGTGCCAGCAGCCAAGGGGAGTCTCTAGGGTATTCCGAGACCCAGTACTTC. Its translation: CASSQGESLGYSETQYF.